The source of this T cell receptor (beta chain) is a study of OX40 agonist ivuxolimab in advanced cancers. The overall study: Dosing consisted of intravenous ivuxolimab at 0.01 to 10 mg/kg every 2 weeks.

Using immunoSEQ multiplex PCR, the repertoire was profiled, and TCRdb retains in-frame clones only, with some absent. The sample lists under 100,000 clones; over 65% were seen once. Samples were taken at baseline and on day 1 of cycles 4 and 7. This clone was counted between two and nine times. Germline-derived CDR1 and CDR2 are SQVTM and ANQGSEA. The ends lost 7 bases at V and 2 bases at J; junction bases unmatched: 7. The CDR3 length is 13 residues. The clonotype originates from an adult with an advanced solid tumor such as melanoma, head and neck, liver or kidney cancer. This chain connects TRBV29-1 to TRBJ1-1; TRBD1 matches 7 bases. This specimen was CD4+ or CD8+ T cells sorted from blood, taken in a trial of the OX40 agonist ivuxolimab. The CDR3 DNA is TGCAGCGCCTGGACAGGAGATAACACTGAAGCTTTCTTT. It encodes CSAWTGDNTEAFF.